Listed below are T cell receptor beta chains from one sample, sequenced in a study of T cell changes during pregnancy in multiple sclerosis. Generated by immunoSEQ multiplex PCR, the TCRdb table keeps only in-frame clones and is missing some. The profile covers 20,000 to 25,000 clones, with 70% to 90% appearing a single time and 15% to 19% taken by the ten largest. The material sequenced was CD8+ T cells from peripheral blood mononuclear cells, taken in the first trimester of pregnancy. All receptors derive from a female donor in good health, enrolled as a control in a pregnancy study. Both conserved end residues are part of each CDR3.

>TRBV7-9|TRBJ2-6
CASSLLAGQGSTGANVLTF
>TRBV4-2|TRBJ2-7
CASSQVSADNEQYF
>TRBV19|TRBJ2-3
CASRITGGPDTQYF
>TRBV27|TRBJ2-1
CASLGRGRGRARYNEQFF
>TRBV11-2|TRBJ2-7
CASSRGLAGMDEQYF
>TRBV6-4|TRBJ2-3
CASSEEGQGGADTQYF
>TRBV9|TRBJ1-5
CASSTGVDGNQPQHF
>TRBV30|TRBJ1-2
CAWKKPGQGAAGYTF
>TRBV7-8|TRBJ2-2
CASSLVGLAGLTQGTGELFF
>TRBV12-5|TRBJ2-5
CASGLVQGALYQETQYF
>TRBV29-1|TRBJ2-1
CSVVAGGSYNEQFF
>TRBV27|TRBJ1-1
CASRPTGLNTEAFF
>TRBV4-1|TRBJ1-3
CASSPPAGTGNTIYF
>TRBV4-2|TRBJ2-1
CASSQDSVRGRSYNEQFF
>TRBV7-7|TRBJ2-1
CASSLEYGGGYNEQFF
>TRBV29-1|TRBJ2-5
CSAEGGATKTQYF
>TRBV11-2|TRBJ2-5
CASSLEWRGTETQYF
>TRBV6-5|TRBJ2-3
CASSYTGPTDTQYF
>TRBV6-5|TRBJ1-5
CASSPGQGGFQPQHF
>TRBV5-1|TRBJ2-5
CASSLALSGGWYREETQYF